This T cell receptor (beta chain) was captured in a study of beta chain features in type 1 diabetes listed by TCRdb under 2018. Looking at the study overall: Patients and healthy donors did not differ in mean age, gender distribution, total cell number or subset yield. A total of some 100,000,000 sorted cells were examined across all samples, and a strong correlation was observed between cell number per subset and RNA yield. In the study, recently diagnosed type 1 diabetes patients and matched healthy donors were compared on the TCRB repertoires of their sorted circulating CD4+ T cell subsets. Regulatory and stem cell-like memory subsets were obtained from only 8 patients and roughly 8 healthy donors, while naive and central memory subsets were obtained from all 30 or so donors. General study outcomes and caveats: Patients with type 1 diabetes made fewer insertions and deleted more nucleotides at VDJ recombination sites, implying thymic rearrangement abnormalities. PCR may preferentially amplify shorter templates, but because patient and control samples were amplified and corrected together, any resulting skew would affect both groups equally. In all four CD4+ subsets, TCRB CDR3 length was moderately but significantly shorter in type 1 diabetes patients. Sequencing cDNA rather than genomic DNA could over-represent highly expressing activated cells, although activation and CD3 levels did not differ between groups. HLA sub-analyses involved small numbers of individuals, so any influence of HLA type on TCRB rearrangement remained unresolved. Naive, central memory and regulatory TCRB repertoires appeared to be more similar among patients than among healthy donors.

Deletion took 0 bases off V and 4 bases off J, with a span of 10 bases between the germline ends. The CDR3 covers 15 residues, taking in both the cysteine and the phenylalanine. The read is trimmed to its CDR3 DNA, 45 bases read in frame from base 1. CDR1 and CDR2 are drawn from the germline V gene: LGHNA, YNFKEQ. The entire amount of isolated RNA was reverse transcribed using the High Capacity cDNA Reverse Transcription Kit, so the sequenced TCRB transcripts were expressed ones. Deep immunoSEQ sequencing was performed on naive, central memory and regulatory T cell samples, with an average of around 3.4 million total reads per sample. Sorted cells were lysed in RLT buffer and RNA was extracted with DNase-treated RNeasy Micro or Mini kits, depending on cell number. Each cell subset was processed on its own to prevent cross-contamination, while patient and healthy donor samples were processed together. The immunoSEQ multiplex PCR was used to amplify TCRB sequences from cDNA, generating 87-bp fragments that spanned the CDR3 region. Sequencing of the amplicons was performed on the Illumina HiSeq platform. In the authors' own workflow: Synthetic template baselines were used to correct PCR bias computationally, reads within Hamming distance 2 were collapsed together, and singletons that could not be merged were discarded. By aligning reads against IMGT, V, D and J genes, CDR3 length, and insertions or deletions at six rearrangement sites were assigned. Within each subset, clonotype counts were normalized to sorted cell number, after which true diversity and Gini coefficients were computed with the tcR R package. Repertoire sharing was quantified using the overlap coefficient calculated on TCRB nucleotide sequences. Out-of-frame TCRB sequences from naive cells were analyzed as a proxy for the pre-selection repertoire. This immuneACCESS table, as held by TCRdb, lists in-frame sequences with V and J called but not all clones. Of the missing ones, under half trace to an unresolved V gene in checked studies; the others have no known cause. D and trimming were read from the DNA, whereas the V and J calls and clone size are those reported in that table. The sample yields around 330,000 clones; 11% were counted once. Around 0.015% of the sample belongs to the ten largest clones.

From each donor, a single peripheral blood sample of about 100 mL on average was drawn into heparinised tubes. A BD FACSAria II and a panel including CD45RO, CCR7, CD25, CD127, CD95 and CD27 were used to sort naive, central memory, regulatory and stem cell-like memory CD4+ T cells. A purity above 98% was achieved for all sorted populations. PBMCs were isolated right away by Lymphoprep density gradient centrifugation and were stained directly, without culture. So that batch effects would be minimized, each experiment stained and sorted samples in pairs, pairing one healthy donor with one patient. Of note for this clone: Its recognized antigen is unknown. No much larger clonotype is one base removed from it; base qualities were not supplied.

The sequence was collected from a woman between 25 and 40 years old in good health. This chain is built from TRBV4-2 and TRBJ1-5; TRBD1 is perhaps the D gene, given 5 matching bases. Specimen: naive CD4+ T cells from blood. The sample's cell subset or site label is to be understood as: true naive CD4+ T cells. The nucleotides are TGTGCCAGCAGCCAAGATCCAGGGCCAAATCAGCCCCAGCATTTT. Protein translation: CASSQDPGPNQPQHF.